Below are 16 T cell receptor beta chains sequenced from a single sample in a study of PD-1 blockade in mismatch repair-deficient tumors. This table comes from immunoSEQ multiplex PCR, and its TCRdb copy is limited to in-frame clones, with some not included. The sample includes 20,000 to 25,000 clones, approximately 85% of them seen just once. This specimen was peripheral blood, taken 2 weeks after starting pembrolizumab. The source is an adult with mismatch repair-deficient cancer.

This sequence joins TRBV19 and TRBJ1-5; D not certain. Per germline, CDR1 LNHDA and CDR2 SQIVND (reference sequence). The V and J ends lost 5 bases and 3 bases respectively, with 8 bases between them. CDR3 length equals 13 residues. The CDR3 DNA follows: TGTGCCAGTAGTGTCGCCCTCAATCAGCCCCAGCATTTT. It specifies CASSVALNQPQHF.

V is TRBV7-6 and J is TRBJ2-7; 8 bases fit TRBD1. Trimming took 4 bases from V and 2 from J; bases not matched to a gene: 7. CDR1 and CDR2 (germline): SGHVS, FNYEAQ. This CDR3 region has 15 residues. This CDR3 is CASSSGQGHTYEQYF. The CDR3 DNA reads TGTGCCAGCAGCTCCGGACAGGGTCATACCTACGAGCAGTACTTC.

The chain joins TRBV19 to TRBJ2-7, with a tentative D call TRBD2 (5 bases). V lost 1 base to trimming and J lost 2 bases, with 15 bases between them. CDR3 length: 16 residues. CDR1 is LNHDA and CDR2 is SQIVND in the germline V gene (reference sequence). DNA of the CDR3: TGTGCCAGTAGTATAGTAGGCGAGGCCGGGGCCTACGAGCAGTACTTC. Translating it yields CASSIVGEAGAYEQYF.

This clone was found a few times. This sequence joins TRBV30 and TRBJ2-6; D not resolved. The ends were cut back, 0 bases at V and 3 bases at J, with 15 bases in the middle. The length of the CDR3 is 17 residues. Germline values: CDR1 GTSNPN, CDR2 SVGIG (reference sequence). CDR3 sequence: CAWSVGLMGLGANVLTF. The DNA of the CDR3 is TGTGCCTGGAGTGTGGGTCTGATGGGTCTTGGGGCCAACGTCCTGACTTTC.

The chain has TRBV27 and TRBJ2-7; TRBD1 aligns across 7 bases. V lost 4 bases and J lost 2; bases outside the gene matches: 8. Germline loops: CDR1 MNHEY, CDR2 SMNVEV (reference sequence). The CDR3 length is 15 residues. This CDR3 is CASSSRTTGAYEQYF. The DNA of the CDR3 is TGTGCCAGCAGTTCCCGAACTACAGGGGCCTACGAGCAGTACTTC.

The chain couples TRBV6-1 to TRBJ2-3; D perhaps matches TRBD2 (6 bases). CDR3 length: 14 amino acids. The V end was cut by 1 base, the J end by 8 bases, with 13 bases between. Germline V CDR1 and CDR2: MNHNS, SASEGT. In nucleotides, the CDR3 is TGTGCCAGCAGTGAAGGCGGACTCGGGGGTACGCAGTATTTT. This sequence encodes CASSEGGLGGTQYF.

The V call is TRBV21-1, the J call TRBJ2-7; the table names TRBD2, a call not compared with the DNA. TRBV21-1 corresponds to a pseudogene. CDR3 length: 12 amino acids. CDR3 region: CASGRGGCEQYF. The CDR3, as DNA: TGTGCCAGCGGGAGGGGGGGTTGCGAGCAGTACTTC.

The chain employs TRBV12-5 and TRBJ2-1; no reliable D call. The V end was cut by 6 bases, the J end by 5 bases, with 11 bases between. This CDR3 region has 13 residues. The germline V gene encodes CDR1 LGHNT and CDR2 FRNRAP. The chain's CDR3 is CASGLNRHNEQFF. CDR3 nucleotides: TGTGCTAGTGGGCTCAACAGACACAATGAGCAGTTCTTC.

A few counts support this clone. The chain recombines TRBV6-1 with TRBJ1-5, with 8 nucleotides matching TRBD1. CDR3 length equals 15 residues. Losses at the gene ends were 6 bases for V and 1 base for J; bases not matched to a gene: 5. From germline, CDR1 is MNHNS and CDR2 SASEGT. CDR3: CASRQGAGSNQPQHF. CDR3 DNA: TGTGCCAGCAGGCAGGGGGCAGGGAGCAATCAGCCCCAGCATTTT.

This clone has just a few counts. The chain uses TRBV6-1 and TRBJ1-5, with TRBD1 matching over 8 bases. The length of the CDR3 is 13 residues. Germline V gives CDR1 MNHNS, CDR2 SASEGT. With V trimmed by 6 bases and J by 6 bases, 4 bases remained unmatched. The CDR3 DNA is TGTGCCAGCAGGAGACAGGGGAGTCAGCCCCAGCATTTT. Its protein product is CASRRQGSQPQHF.

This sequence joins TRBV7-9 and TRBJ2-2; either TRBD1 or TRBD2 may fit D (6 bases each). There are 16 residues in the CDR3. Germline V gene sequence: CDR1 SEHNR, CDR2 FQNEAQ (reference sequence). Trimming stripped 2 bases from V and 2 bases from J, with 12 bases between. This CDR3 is CASSLLRGRNTGELFF. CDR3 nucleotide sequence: TGTGCCAGCAGCTTACTTCGGGGGCGTAACACCGGGGAGCTGTTTTTT. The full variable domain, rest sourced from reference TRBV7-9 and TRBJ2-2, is DTGVSQNPRHKITKRGQNVTFRCDPISEHNRLYWYRQTLGQGPEFLTYFQNEAQLEKSRLLSDRFSAERPKGSFSTLEIQRTEQGDSAMYLCASSLLRGRNTGELFFGEGSRLTVL.

The CDR3 DNA is TGTGCCAGCAGTTCCCGGGGGGGACAGGGCTTGGAGACCCAGTACTTC. This translates into CASSSRGGQGLETQYF. The chain carries TRBV7-2 and TRBJ2-5, with D maybe TRBD1 (9 bases). V was shortened by 6 bases and J by 5 bases, with 22 bases between the two germline ends. This CDR3 has 16 residues. Germline values: CDR1 SGHTA, CDR2 FQGNSA.

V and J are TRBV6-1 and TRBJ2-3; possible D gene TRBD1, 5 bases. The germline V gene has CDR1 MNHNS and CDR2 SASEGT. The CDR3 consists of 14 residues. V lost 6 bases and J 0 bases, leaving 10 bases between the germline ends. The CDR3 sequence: CASRDDSSTDTQYF. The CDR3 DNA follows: TGTGCCAGCAGGGATGACAGTAGCACAGATACGCAGTATTTT.

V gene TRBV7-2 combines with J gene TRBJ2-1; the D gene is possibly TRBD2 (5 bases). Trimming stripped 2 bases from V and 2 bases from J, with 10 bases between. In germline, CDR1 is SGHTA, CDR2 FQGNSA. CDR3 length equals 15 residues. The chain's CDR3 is CASSLTSGTYNEQFF. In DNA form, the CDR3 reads TGTGCCAGCAGCTTAACCAGCGGTACCTACAATGAGCAGTTCTTC. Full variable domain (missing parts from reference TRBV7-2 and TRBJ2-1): GAGVSQSPSNKVTEKGKDVELRCDPISGHTALYWYRQSLGQGLEFLIYFQGNSAPDKSGLPSDRFSAERTGGSVSTLTIQRTQQEDSAVYLCASSLTSGTYNEQFFGPGTRLTVL.

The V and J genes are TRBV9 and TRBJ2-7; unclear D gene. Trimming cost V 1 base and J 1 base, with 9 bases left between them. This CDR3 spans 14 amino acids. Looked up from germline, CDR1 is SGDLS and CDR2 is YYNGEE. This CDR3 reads CASSVNSQSYEQYF. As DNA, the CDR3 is TGTGCCAGCAGCGTAAATTCCCAGTCCTACGAGCAGTACTTC.

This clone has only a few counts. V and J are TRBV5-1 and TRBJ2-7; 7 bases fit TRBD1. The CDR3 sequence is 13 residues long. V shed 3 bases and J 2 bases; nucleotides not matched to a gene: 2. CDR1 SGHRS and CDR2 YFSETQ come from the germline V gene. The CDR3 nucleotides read TGCGCCAGCAGCTGGGACAGCACCTACGAGCAGTACTTC. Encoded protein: CASSWDSTYEQYF.